The source of this TCR beta chain is a study of T cells in Graves' hyperthyroidism and ophthalmopathy. Per germline, CDR1 MNHNS and CDR2 SASEGT. V gave up 5 bases and J gave up 7 bases, with 15 bases separating them. This CDR3 region has 14 residues. From RNA transcripts, TCR beta CDR3 regions were amplified. Using the HTBI primer set, a first-round RT-PCR was run on the TCR CDR3. TCRdb redid the calling of the multiplex PCR reads with MiXCR, one entry per CDR3 protein. The sample lists around 280,000 distinct CDR3 sequences, 10% to 15% seen once, with approximately 7.8% in the top ten. Many counts were recorded for this clonotype. Its antigen is still unknown. Thyroid ultrasound and orbital computed tomography, with clinical symptoms and serum thyroxine and TRAb, informed diagnoses. Blood was sampled at initial diagnosis of hyperthyroidism, prior to onset of any ophthalmopathy symptoms. Cells are PBMCs isolated from about 10 ml of fresh blood.

The study, taken as a whole, reports: Among thyroid clonotypes expanded above 0.001, most also appeared in blood.

The clonotype originates from a woman in her 30s with Graves' hyperthyroidism that later progressed to Graves' ophthalmopathy. Source material: blood. The chain uses TRBV6-1 and TRBJ1-5; D may be TRBD1 (5 bases). CDR3 residues: CASSPSGGEQPQHF. CDR3 coding DNA: TGTGCCAGCAGTCCATCCGGGGGTGAACAGCCCCAGCATTTT.